This T cell receptor beta chain was obtained from a study of glioma-infiltrating T cells. Overall study context: Presurgical dexamethasone in glioma patients lasted six or fewer days.

Amplification of TCR alpha and beta CDR3 regions from RNA used iRepertoire nested multiplex PCR. TCRdb itself ran the multiplex PCR reads through MiXCR, one entry per CDR3 protein. The sample lists a few hundred thousand distinct CDR3 sequences, about two fifths occurring once. V was clipped by 4 bases and J by 1 base; unmatched bases: 8. The germline V gene encodes CDR1 MNHNS and CDR2 SASEGT. The length of the CDR3 is 17 residues. Sequenced material: glioma tissue, nonneoplastic brain tissue, or PBMCs (not recorded which). The sequence was obtained from a human donor with low-grade glioma or glioblastoma, undergoing nonglioma brain surgery, or in good health (not recorded which). The V call is TRBV6-1, the J call TRBJ2-3, with TRBD2 matching over 10 bases. The CDR3, as DNA: TGTGCCAGCAGTGGCGGTTGGAGCGGGAGGGGCACAGATACGCAGTATTTT. Amino acid sequence: CASSGGWSGRGTDTQYF.